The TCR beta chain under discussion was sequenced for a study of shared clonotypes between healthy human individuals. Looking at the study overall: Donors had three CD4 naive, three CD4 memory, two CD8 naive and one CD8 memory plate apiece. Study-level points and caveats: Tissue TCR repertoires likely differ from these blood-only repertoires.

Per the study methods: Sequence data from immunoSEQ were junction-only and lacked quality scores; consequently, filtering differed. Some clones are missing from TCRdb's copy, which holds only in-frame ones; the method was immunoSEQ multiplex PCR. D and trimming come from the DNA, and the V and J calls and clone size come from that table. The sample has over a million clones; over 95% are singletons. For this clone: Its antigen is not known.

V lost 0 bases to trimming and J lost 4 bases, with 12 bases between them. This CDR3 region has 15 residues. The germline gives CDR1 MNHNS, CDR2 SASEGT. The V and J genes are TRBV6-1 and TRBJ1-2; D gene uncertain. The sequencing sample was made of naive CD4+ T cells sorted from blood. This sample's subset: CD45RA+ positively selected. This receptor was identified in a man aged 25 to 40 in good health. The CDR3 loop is CASSEAQAGGYGYTF. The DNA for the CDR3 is TGTGCCAGCAGTGAAGCGCAGGCAGGCGGCTATGGCTACACCTTC.